This TCR beta chain originates from a study of shared clonotypes between healthy human individuals (dated by TCRdb to 2019 to 2021). About the investigation overall: Three men and a couple of women, aged 18 to 49 years, made up the cohort. For each donor, CD4 naive and CD4 memory were each given three plates, CD8 naive was given two plates, and CD8 memory was given one plate. The study deeply sequenced blood TCR repertoires of five healthy adults to estimate repertoire size and the extent of clonotype sharing between individuals. Libraries were prepared and TCR repertoires were sequenced by different laboratories using diverse techniques, in order to increase sequencing depth and limit assay-specific biases. Between about 0.85 and 9.5 billion PBMCs per donor were obtained by leukapheresis. What the research found in general, with its limitations: Naive subsets generally had larger estimated clonotype richness than memory subsets did. The genetic and exposure-history diversity represented was limited by the small number of donors. Pairwise subsampling indicated that sequencing depth was expected to affect the degree of clonotype sharing among donors. About 4.5% of naive CD4, roughly 3.6% of naive CD8, 2.3% of memory CD4, and approximately 0.39% of memory CD8 clonotypes were shared across several donors. Sampling was restricted to blood, and TCR repertoires in tissue are likely to differ from TCR repertoires in blood. Compared with non-shared clonotypes, the clonotypes found in all four sorted-subset donors had higher generation probabilities. Even with the large sequencing depth, rarefaction of the sorted-subset datasets indicated that sequencing was incomplete.

From the germline V gene, CDR1 is MDHEN and CDR2 is SYDVKM. Including cysteine and phenylalanine, the CDR3 has 14 amino acids. The DNA shown is the 42-base CDR3, in frame from base 1. The germline ends are 14 bases apart after V is trimmed by 5 bases and J by 3 bases. Using the deep immunoSEQ assay, TCR CDR3 regions were amplified from genomic DNA by multiplex PCR. Extracted genomic DNA from each cell subset was distributed evenly across all wells of several immunoSEQ 96-well plates, and each plate was treated as a replicate. Each replicate PCR for sorted subsets received 200 ng genomic DNA, equal to tens of thousands of T cell genomes. Purified libraries were quantified with a Qubit 3.0 fluorometer, sized on a Bioanalyzer 2100, and re-quantified with the KAPA Library Quantification kit. Each immunoSEQ 96-well plate was sequenced on its own single-read 150-cycle Illumina NextSeq 550 flow cell. The authors' pipeline ran thus. Because the immunoSEQ output included only junctional sequences and no quality scores, the filtering could not be the same as the filtering used for full-length reads. Sequences were annotated with PyIR, a Python wrapper for IgBLAST v1.9, using IMGT germline references to assign V/J genes and CDR3. Reads were filtered out if the reads had weak V/J assignments (E-value above 1e-6), no CDR3, stop codons, out-of-frame junctions, or ambiguous translated residues. V3J clonotypes were defined as sequences sharing an identical inferred V gene, J gene, and CDR3 amino acid sequence. Percentage overlap between repertoires was computed as shared unique clonotypes divided by the size of the smaller repertoire. RTK rarefaction, the Chao1 estimator, and Recon v2.1 estimates of unobserved clonotypes were used to assess repertoire richness. OLGA was used to compute generation probabilities for all TCRbeta clonotypes that the gDNA method yielded from several donors. TCRdb mirrors the immuneACCESS table, restricted to in-frame sequences. Some clones are absent from its copies; in checked studies, under half trace to an unresolved V gene, and the reason for the others is unknown. From that table come the V and J calls and clone size; the DNA was used to work out D and trimming. A total of more than 1.2 million clones appear in this sample, 98% to 99% of them only once. The ten largest account for approximately 0.4% of the sample.

A word on this clone: Its target antigen remains unknown. No base quality values were provided; no much bigger clone lies one nucleotide off.

The donors were healthy, HIV-negative adults with no recently reported acute infections or vaccinations. Every donor was a Caucasian adult living in Nashville, Tennessee, USA. Magnetic negative selection was used to enrich CD4+ T cells, after which naive cells were positively selected on CD45RA and the negative fraction became the memory subset. Blood was collected by leukapheresis, and PBMCs were isolated by Ficoll-Histopaque density gradient centrifugation and then cryopreserved in liquid nitrogen vapor phase. Analytical flow cytometry was used to check the purity and quantity of each magnetically sorted T cell population. Genomic DNA was isolated from each sorted fraction and quantified by UV absorbance on a Nanodrop 2000c.

The V and J genes are TRBV28 and TRBJ2-7; a weak D assignment points to TRBD1 (5 bases agree). The sample consisted of naive CD4+ T cells sorted from blood. The sample's cell subset or site label, decoded: CD45RA+ positively selected. This sequence was found in a man younger than 40 in good health. In nucleotides, the sequence is TGTGCCAGCAGTGCATACAGGAAGATCTACGAGCAGTACTTC. This sequence encodes CASSAYRKIYEQYF.